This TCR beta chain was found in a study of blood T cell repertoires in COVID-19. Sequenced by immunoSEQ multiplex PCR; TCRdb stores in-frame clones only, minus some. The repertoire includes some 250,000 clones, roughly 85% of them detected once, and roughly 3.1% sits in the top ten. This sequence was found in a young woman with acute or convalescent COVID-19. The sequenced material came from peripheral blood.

The CDR3 is CASARGRGEKLFF. For the CDR3, the DNA is TGTGCCAGCGCGAGGGGGCGGGGTGAAAAACTGTTTTTT. The rearrangement joins TRBV7-3 to TRBJ1-4; TRBD1 aligns across 7 bases. CDR3 length: 13 residues. Germline trimming cut 8 bases from V and 7 bases from J; bases unmatched to any gene: 7. The germline gives CDR1 SGHTA, CDR2 FQGTGA.